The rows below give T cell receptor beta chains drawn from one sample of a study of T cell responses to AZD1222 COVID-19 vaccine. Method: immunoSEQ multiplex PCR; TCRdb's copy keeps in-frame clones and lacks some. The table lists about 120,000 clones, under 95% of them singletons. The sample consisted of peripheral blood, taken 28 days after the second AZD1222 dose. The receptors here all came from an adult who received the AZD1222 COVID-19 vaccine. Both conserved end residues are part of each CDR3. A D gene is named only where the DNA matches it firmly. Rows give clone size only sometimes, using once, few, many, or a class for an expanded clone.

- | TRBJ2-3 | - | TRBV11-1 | CASSFRGLDTQYF | TGTGCCAGCAGCTTCCGGGGTTTAGATACGCAGTATTTT
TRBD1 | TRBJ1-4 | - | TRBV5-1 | CASSPGDRGVTNEKLFF | TGCGCCAGCAGCCCCGGGGACAGGGGGGTCACTAATGAAAAACTGTTTTTT
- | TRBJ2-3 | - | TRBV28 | CASSLGRVTDTQYF | TGTGCCAGCAGTTTAGGGCGGGTCACAGATACGCAGTATTTT
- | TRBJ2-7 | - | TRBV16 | CASSQSRAGTPEPYEQYF | TGTGCCAGCAGCCAATCGAGGGCGGGAACCCCTGAGCCCTACGAGCAGTACTTC
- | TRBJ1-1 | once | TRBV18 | CASSPAGRANTEAFF | TGTGCCAGCTCACCTGCGGGCAGAGCGAACACTGAAGCTTTCTTT
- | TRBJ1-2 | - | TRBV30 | CAIAGARTGGYTF | TGTGCTATTGCTGGGGCCCGTACCGGTGGCTACACCTTC
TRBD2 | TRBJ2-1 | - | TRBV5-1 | CASSILAGGYNEQFF | TGCGCCAGCAGCATTCTAGCGGGGGGCTACAATGAGCAGTTCTTC
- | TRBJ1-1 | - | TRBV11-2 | CASSLESGTNTEAFF | TGTGCCAGCAGCTTAGAGTCGGGGACGAACACTGAAGCTTTCTTT
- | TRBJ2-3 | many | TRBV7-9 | CASSLSLGDDTQYF | TGTGCCAGCAGCTTATCTTTAGGCGATGATACGCAGTATTTT
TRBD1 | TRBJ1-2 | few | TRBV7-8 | CASSLRTGGSGGYTF | TGTGCCAGCAGCTTAAGGACAGGGGGTAGCGGTGGCTACACCTTC
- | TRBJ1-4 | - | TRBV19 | CAHNKGGVKDLFF | TGTGCTCATAATAAGGGCGGTGTAAAAGATCTGTTTTTT
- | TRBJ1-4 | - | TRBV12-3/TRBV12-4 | CASSSGVDEKLFF | TGTGCCAGCAGTTCCGGGGTGGATGAAAAACTGTTTTTT
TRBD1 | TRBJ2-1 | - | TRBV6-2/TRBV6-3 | CASSYSGQGVTIYNEQFF | TGTGCCAGCAGTTACTCGGGACAGGGGGTGACAATTTACAATGAGCAGTTCTTC
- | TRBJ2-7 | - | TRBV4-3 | CASSHRRGYYEQYF | TGCGCCAGCAGCCACCGGAGGGGTTACTACGAGCAGTACTTC
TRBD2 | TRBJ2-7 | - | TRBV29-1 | CSARAGTSLHEQYF | TGCAGCGCCCGGGCCGGGACTAGTCTCCACGAGCAGTACTTC